The clone carrying this TCR beta chain was counted only a few times. Germline V gene data show CDR1 as MGHRA and CDR2 as YSYEKL. V trimming: 5 bases; J trimming: 5 bases; junction bases outside the gene matches: 3. This CDR3 is 14 amino acids long. As originally analysed: How many nucleated cells were present was estimated from reference gene primer amplification. Clones were read by immunoSEQ multiplex PCR, and TCRdb kept only the in-frame ones, dropping some. The DNA was the basis for D and trimming; V, J and clone size are from that table. The sample yields about 120,000 clones, roughly 90% seen once. This record comes from a study of blood T cell repertoires in COVID-19. Study information: Spain, Italy and the United States supplied samples that represented acute and convalescent COVID-19. Sources were T cells, B-cell-depleted T cells, or PBMCs; the material itself was cDNA or gDNA.

Material: peripheral blood. This chain joins TRBV4-1 and TRBJ1-5, with TRBD1 matching 10 bases. The clonotype was recovered from a woman in her seventies who had recovered from COVID-19. Here the CDR3 DNA reads TGCGCCAGCAGCGCCGGGACAGGGGATCAGCCCCAGCATTTT. Translated: CASSAGTGDQPQHF.